The present T cell receptor (beta chain) was sequenced within a study of glioma-infiltrating T cells. TCR alpha and beta CDR3 regions were amplified from RNA using iRepertoire nested multiplex PCR. One-step reverse transcription and amplification started from approximately 100-400 ng of tissue mRNA or PBMC total RNA. Via MiXCR, TCRdb re-called the multiplex PCR reads, giving one row per CDR3 protein. The sample has about 210,000 distinct CDR3 sequences, more than 30% seen once. Overall study findings and caveats: Only very few CDR3 sequences appeared in both tissue and blood. Gliomas, especially low-grade, showed above-expected tissue-blood divergence; non-neoplastic patients showed below.

The junction had 4 bases not matched to a gene; V was cut back by 0 bases and J by 12 bases. The CDR3 covers 13 residues. Germline-derived CDR1 and CDR2 are SGHTA and FQGNSA. There are a few counts of this clonotype. Its antigen is as yet unknown. V usage is TRBV7-2 and J usage is TRBJ2-1, with 8 bases identical to TRBD2. The receptor was isolated from a human donor with low-grade glioma or glioblastoma, undergoing nonglioma brain surgery, or in good health (not recorded which). Sample: glioma tissue, nonneoplastic brain tissue, or PBMCs (not recorded which). In DNA, the CDR3 is TGTGCCAGCAGCTTAGCAGGCGCGGGAGGGCAGTTCTTC. It translates to CASSLAGAGGQFF.